Shown below are 13 T cell receptor beta chains from a single sample sequenced in a study of control samples from healthy donors and cancer patients. TCRdb's copy holds only in-frame clones and misses some; the assay was immunoSEQ multiplex PCR. Counted here are under 200,000 clones, around 91% occurring once; the ten biggest clones make up around 1.5%. Sequencing used blood. The source is a woman in her twenties or thirties in good health.

This rearrangement joins TRBV18 to TRBJ1-2; D gene unclear. This CDR3 is built from 11 residues. Germline lookup yields CDR1 KGHSH and CDR2 LQKENI. Trimming took off 2 bases at V and 6 bases at J, with 4 bases between the two ends. The CDR3 sequence is CASSPGNGYTF. The CDR3 DNA sequence: TGTGCCAGCTCACCAGGGAATGGCTACACCTTC.

The CDR3 reads CASSEGDRGGETQYF. In DNA, the CDR3 is TGTGCCAGCAGTGAAGGGGACAGGGGGGGAGAGACCCAGTACTTC. The chain employs TRBV2 and TRBJ2-5; 11 bases are a match to TRBD1. The J segment lost 4 bases and the V segment lost 1 base, leaving 2 bases of the junction unmatched. The CDR3 sequence is 15 residues long. CDR1 is SNHLY, CDR2 FYNNEI, per germline.

V is TRBV3-1 (or the pseudogene TRBV3-2) and J is TRBJ1-1, with 9 bases fitting TRBD1. This CDR3 contains 15 residues. Per the germline V gene, CDR1 is LGHDT and CDR2 is YNNKEL (reference sequence). Trimming took 4 bases from V and 9 from J; bases not matched to a gene: 12. Here the CDR3 reads CASSPSGTGSAKAFF. The CDR3 nucleotides read TGTGCCAGCAGCCCTTCCGGGACAGGGAGCGCCAAAGCTTTCTTT.

The chain combines TRBV5-6 with TRBJ2-1; the D gene is possibly TRBD2 (5 bases). The CDR3 loop spans 13 amino acids. Trimming pared 4 bases from V and 7 bases from J, leaving 12 bases between. Germline V lookup: CDR1 SGHDT, CDR2 YYEEEE. CDR3 sequence reads: CASSRTRANEQFF. Here the CDR3 DNA reads TGTGCCAGCAGCCGAACTAGGGCTAATGAGCAGTTCTTC.

This chain links TRBV20-1 with TRBJ1-3; perhaps TRBD1 as D (6 bases). The CDR3 consists of 14 residues. Germline values: CDR1 DFQATT, CDR2 SNEGSKA (reference sequence). Trimming left V 3 bases short and J 2 bases short, with 11 bases between. The CDR3 coding sequence is TGCAGTGCTAGTGCAGGGGAGGCTGGAAACACCATATATTTT. It codes for CSASAGEAGNTIYF.

V usage is TRBV4-1 and J usage is TRBJ1-5; 7 bases are a match to TRBD1. This CDR3 region has 16 residues. After removal of 1 base from V and 4 bases from J, the junction contained 7 bases not matched to a gene. Germline-derived CDR1 and CDR2 are MGHRA and YSYEKL. The CDR3 DNA is TGCGCCAGCAGCCAAGGCGAGACAGGGATTAATCAGCCCCAGCATTTT. This gives the protein CASSQGETGINQPQHF.

V and J are TRBV4-1 and TRBJ1-3; D is unresolved. The CDR3 runs 14 residues. Germline assignment: CDR1 MGHRA and CDR2 YSYEKL. The V gene lost 0 bases and the J gene lost 2 bases, with 5 bases spanning the gap. This CDR3 reads CASSQEGTGNTIYF. CDR3 nucleotide sequence: TGCGCCAGCAGCCAAGAAGGGACTGGAAACACCATATATTTT.

On this clone itself: In the same sample, other DNA sequences code for this CDR3. The rearrangement joins TRBV7-2 to TRBJ1-1, with unresolved D. This CDR3 contains 13 residues. From germline, CDR1 is SGHTA and CDR2 FQGNSA. V dropped 2 bases and J dropped 2 bases, with 6 bases sitting between them. The CDR3 DNA reads as TGTGCCAGCAGCTTATCAGGAAACACTGAAGCTTTCTTT. Amino acid sequence: CASSLSGNTEAFF. Full variable domain (missing parts from reference TRBV7-2 and TRBJ1-1): GAGVSQSPSNKVTEKGKDVELRCDPISGHTALYWYRQSLGQGLEFLIYFQGNSAPDKSGLPSDRFSAERTGGSVSTLTIQRTQQEDSAVYLCASSLSGNTEAFFGQGTRLTVV.

This sequence joins TRBV3-1 (or the pseudogene TRBV3-2) and TRBJ2-3; TRBD1 matches at 8 bases. With 5 bases clipped from V and 5 bases from J, the junction kept 6 bases outside the gene matches. Germline V gene data show CDR1 as LGHDT and CDR2 as YNNKEL (reference sequence). CDR3 length equals 14 residues. This chain's CDR3 is CASSSRQGKDTQYF. The CDR3 nucleotides read TGTGCCAGCAGCTCCCGACAGGGGAAAGATACGCAGTATTTT.

The V and J genes are TRBV7-8 and TRBJ2-7, with D possibly being TRBD1 (5 bases). Trimming shortened V by 1 base and J by 2 bases, and 12 bases separated the two germline ends. The CDR3 length is 15 residues. Germline V gene lookup returns CDR1 SGHVS and CDR2 FQNEAQ. The CDR3: CASSLDTGSTYEQYF. As DNA, the CDR3 is TGTGCCAGCAGCTTAGATACAGGCTCTACCTACGAGCAGTACTTC. Full variable domain (missing parts from reference TRBV7-8 and TRBJ2-7): GAGVSQSPRYKVAKRGQDVALRCDPISGHVSLFWYQQALGQGPEFLTYFQNEAQLDKSGLPSDRFFAERPEGSVSTLKIQRTQQEDSAVYLCASSLDTGSTYEQYFGPGTRLTVT.

The V gene is TRBV19, the J gene TRBJ2-1; TRBD2 aligns across 9 bases. This CDR3 region has 16 residues. The germline V gene has CDR1 LNHDA and CDR2 SQIVND (reference sequence). With V trimmed by 3 bases and J by 4 bases, 7 bases remained unmatched. DNA of the CDR3: TGTGCCAGTAGTATCATAGCGGGAGTGGATTACAATGAGCAGTTCTTC. This encodes CASSIIAGVDYNEQFF.

This rearrangement joins TRBV6-6 to TRBJ2-1; 10 nucleotides agree with TRBD2. V shed 9 bases, J shed 5 bases, and the junction held 4 bases outside the gene matches. Germline lookup yields CDR1 MNHNY and CDR2 SVGAGI (reference sequence). CDR3 length equals 13 residues. The CDR3 here is CASGTSDHNEQFF. In DNA form, the CDR3 reads TGTGCCAGTGGGACTAGCGACCACAATGAGCAGTTCTTC.

The rearrangement uses TRBV29-1 and TRBJ2-1, with a weak D call TRBD1 (6 bases). CDR1 SQVTM and CDR2 ANQGSEA come from the germline V gene. This CDR3 has 11 amino acids. Deletions cut 7 bases from V and 2 bases from J, with 6 bases between. The CDR3, as DNA: TGCAGCGCAGGGGCCTACAATGAGCAGTTCTTC. Encoded protein: CSAGAYNEQFF.